This is a list of T cell receptor beta chains from one sample in a study of PD-1 blockade in classical Hodgkin lymphoma. Clones were sequenced by immunoSEQ multiplex PCR, and TCRdb holds only the in-frame ones, with some missing. Here the sample spans tens of thousands of clones, 80% being singletons. The sequences come from peripheral blood mononuclear cells (PBMCs), collected before the fourth cycle of nivolumab. The receptors were gathered from a human donor with classical Hodgkin lymphoma. The CDR3 runs from the conserved cysteine through the conserved F or W. A D gene is named only where the DNA matches it firmly. Clone sizes are given selectively: once, few, many, or a class where the clone is expanded.

V gene	J gene	clone size	D gene	CDR3 protein	CDR3 DNA
TRBV9	TRBJ2-5	few	-	CASSVDHRETQYF	TGTGCCAGCAGCGTCGATCATCGGGAGACCCAGTACTTC
TRBV27	TRBJ2-5	-	-	CASSLKGWYQETQYF	TGTGCCAGCAGTTTAAAGGGTTGGTACCAAGAGACCCAGTACTTC
TRBV19	TRBJ1-3	-	TRBD1	CASRPDRDSGNTIYF	TGTGCCAGTAGGCCGGACAGGGACTCTGGAAACACCATATATTTT
TRBV7-2	TRBJ2-3	once	TRBD2	CASRPSGTTDTQYF	TGTGCCAGCAGGCCTAGCGGAACCACAGATACGCAGTATTTT
TRBV4-1	TRBJ1-2	once	-	CASSQWRGSNYGYTF	TGCGCCAGCAGCCAATGGCGGGGCTCCAACTATGGCTACACCTTC
TRBV29-1	TRBJ2-7	once	TRBD1	CSVEYRDRGDEQYF	TGCAGCGTTGAATACCGGGACAGGGGGGACGAGCAGTACTTC
TRBV9	TRBJ1-3	-	-	CASSVGLVDSGNTIYF	TGTGCCAGCAGCGTAGGTCTTGTGGATTCTGGAAACACCATATATTTT
TRBV10-3	TRBJ1-1	-	-	CAISDSPQVGTEAFF	TGTGCCATCTCAGATTCCCCGCAGGTTGGCACTGAAGCTTTCTTT
TRBV5-4	TRBJ2-3	-	-	CASSSGTGSTDTQYF	TGTGCCAGCAGCTCCGGGACTGGGAGCACAGATACGCAGTATTTT
TRBV6-1	TRBJ1-5	-	-	CASSEGRGPNQPQHF	TGTGCCAGCAGTGAAGGTCGGGGCCCCAATCAGCCCCAGCATTTT
TRBV30	TRBJ1-5	medium-sized	TRBD1	CAWNGAGGQPQHF	TGTGCCTGGAACGGAGCAGGGGGGCAGCCCCAGCATTTT
TRBV5-4	TRBJ1-2	-	-	CASSSLDGEAYGYTF	TGTGCCAGCAGCTCTTTGGATGGGGAGGCTTATGGCTACACCTTC
TRBV6-1	TRBJ2-6	-	-	CASNPGANVLTF	TGTGCCAGCAATCCTGGGGCCAACGTCCTGACTTTC
TRBV6-5	TRBJ1-1	-	-	CASRGNTEAFF	TGTGCCAGCAGGGGGAACACTGAAGCTTTCTTT
TRBV5-4	TRBJ1-4	-	-	CASSFPGKEKLFF	TGTGCCAGCAGCTTTCCCGGCAAGGAGAAACTGTTTTTT
TRBV7-2	TRBJ2-1	-	TRBD1	CASSFTPGQGRYNEQFF	TGTGCCAGCAGCTTCACCCCTGGACAGGGTAGATACAATGAGCAGTTCTTC
TRBV7-9	TRBJ1-2	few	-	CASSNLGGYTF	TGTGCCAGCAGCAACTTGGGTGGCTACACCTTC
TRBV7-2	TRBJ2-7	-	-	CASSLPGVSYEQYF	TGTGCCAGCAGCTTACCAGGGGTCTCCTACGAGCAGTACTTC
TRBV6-5	TRBJ1-1	many	-	CASSYLPENTEAFF	TGTGCCAGCAGTTATCTCCCCGAGAACACTGAAGCTTTCTTT
TRBV6-5	TRBJ2-1	-	TRBD2	CASSWVPGLYTEQFF	TGTGCCAGCAGTTGGGTACCGGGACTATATACCGAGCAGTTCTTC
TRBV7-2	TRBJ1-5	-	-	CASSLVPRDEQPQHF	TGTGCCAGCAGCTTAGTGCCTAGAGACGAGCAGCCCCAGCATTTT
TRBV9	TRBJ1-2	few	-	CASSVTTAGEDYYGYTF	TGTGCCAGCAGCGTCACGACCGCGGGGGAGGATTACTATGGCTACACCTTC
TRBV6-6	TRBJ2-7	-	-	CASSSGLGGIYEQYF	TGTGCCAGCAGTTCCGGTCTAGGGGGGATCTACGAGCAGTACTTC
TRBV7-8	TRBJ1-4	-	-	CASSLFLRATNEKLFF	TGTGCCAGCAGCTTATTCTTGCGTGCAACTAATGAAAAACTGTTTTTT
TRBV19	TRBJ2-5	medium-sized	-	CATESVDQETQYF	TGTGCCACCGAGAGCGTAGACCAAGAGACCCAGTACTTC
TRBV19	TRBJ1-5	-	TRBD1	CASRETGINQPQHF	TGTGCCAGTAGGGAGACAGGGATCAATCAGCCCCAGCATTTT
TRBV6-5	TRBJ1-1	-	-	CASSYVMGRVTEAFF	TGTGCCAGCAGTTACGTGATGGGGAGAGTGACTGAAGCTTTCTTT
TRBV7-9	TRBJ1-1	-	-	CASSSQGRGTEAFF	TGTGCCAGCAGCTCCCAGGGAAGGGGGACTGAAGCTTTCTTT
TRBV19	TRBJ2-3	once	-	CASRLTHTDTQYF	TGTGCCAGTAGACTAACCCACACAGATACGCAGTATTTT
TRBV7-2	TRBJ2-3	-	TRBD2	CASSLEPGLAVF	TGTGCCAGCAGCTTAGAACCGGGACTAGCAGTTTTT
TRBV5-6	TRBJ1-1	many	TRBD1	CASSPRRTGHSEAFF	TGTGCCAGCAGCCCACGGCGGACAGGGCACTCTGAAGCTTTCTTT
TRBV6-1	TRBJ1-1	-	TRBD1	CASSEWGQALSPNTEAFF	TGTGCCAGCAGTGAATGGGGACAGGCCTTATCCCCTAACACTGAAGCTTTCTTT
TRBV6-6	TRBJ1-4	-	-	CASSLLDEKLFF	TGTGCCAGCAGTCTGCTGGATGAAAAACTGTTTTTT
TRBV7-6	TRBJ1-5	-	-	CASSPNYWGNSNQPQHF	TGTGCCAGCAGCCCAAACTACTGGGGGAATAGCAATCAGCCCCAGCATTTT
TRBV5-8	TRBJ1-2	once	-	CASSQDGGTYGYTF	TGCGCCAGCAGCCAAGACGGGGGGACCTATGGCTACACCTTC
TRBV2	TRBJ2-5	-	TRBD1	CASSNRQGSETQYF	TGTGCCAGCAGTAATCGACAGGGATCAGAGACCCAGTACTTC
TRBV16	TRBJ1-5	-	-	CASSQGSGRLSNQPQHF	TGTGCCAGCAGCCAAGGGTCTGGTCGTCTTAGCAATCAGCCCCAGCATTTT
TRBV15	TRBJ1-2	-	TRBD1	CATKTGGAGGGYTF	TGTGCCACCAAGACAGGGGGCGCAGGGGGAGGCTACACCTTC
TRBV11-2	TRBJ1-1	-	-	CASSLHLYTEAFF	TGTGCCAGCAGCTTACATTTATACACTGAAGCTTTCTTT
TRBV2	TRBJ1-2	-	TRBD1	CASSVDLGTGGYTF	TGTGCCAGCAGTGTGGATTTAGGGACAGGTGGCTACACCTTC
TRBV6-1	TRBJ1-3	-	-	CASSRTSGNTIYF	TGTGCCAGCTCCCGGACTTCTGGAAACACCATATATTTT
TRBV7-9	TRBJ2-7	-	-	CASSRVWGDEQYF	TGTGCCAGCAGCCGGGTATGGGGGGACGAGCAGTACTTC
TRBV5-1	TRBJ2-7	-	-	CASSTQGGHEQYF	TGCGCCAGCAGCACGCAGGGGGGACACGAGCAGTACTTC
TRBV7-2	TRBJ2-3	-	-	CASSRRGAGVGDTQYF	TGTGCCAGCAGCCGCAGGGGGGCGGGGGTCGGAGATACGCAGTATTTT
TRBV28	TRBJ2-7	few	TRBD1	CASRLRGTSYEQYF	TGTGCCAGCAGGCTCAGGGGGACGTCCTACGAGCAGTACTTC
TRBV9	TRBJ2-5	-	TRBD2	CASSVETSLGETQYF	TGTGCCAGCAGCGTTGAGACTAGCCTAGGGGAGACCCAGTACTTC
TRBV6-1	TRBJ2-1	once	-	CATRPGTYNEQFF	TGTGCCACCCGACCCGGCACCTACAATGAGCAGTTCTTC
TRBV5-1	TRBJ2-3	-	TRBD2	CASSPLLAGGTDTQYF	TGCGCCAGCAGCCCCTTACTAGCGGGAGGAACAGATACGCAGTATTTT
TRBV18	TRBJ1-2	-	TRBD1	CASSPQGQGYLVYGYTF	TGTGCCAGCTCACCTCAGGGACAGGGATACCTGGTTTATGGCTACACCTTC
TRBV7-3	TRBJ2-2	-	-	CASSSNRFATGELFF	TGTGCCAGCAGCTCGAATAGGTTTGCCACCGGGGAGCTGTTTTTT
TRBV4-1	TRBJ2-2	-	-	CASSKDPQSWGLFF	TGCGCCAGCAGCAAAGATCCCCAGTCCTGGGGGCTGTTTTTT
TRBV7-9	TRBJ2-3	-	-	CASSLIPSIADTQYF	TGTGCCAGCAGCTTAATCCCCAGCATCGCAGATACGCAGTATTTT
TRBV21-1	TRBJ2-3	-	-	CASSSGRADTQYF	TGTGCCAGCAGCAGTGGCAGGGCCGATACGCAGTATTTT
TRBV7-2	TRBJ1-1	-	TRBD1	CASSRILTGEAFF	TGTGCCAGCAGCCGGATCCTGACAGGGGAAGCTTTCTTT
TRBV28	TRBJ1-6	-	-	CASSVGYWSPLHF	TGTGCCAGCAGCGTGGGGTACTGGTCACCCCTCCACTTT
TRBV5-1	TRBJ1-3	-	-	CASSLVGAGGNTIYF	TGCGCCAGCAGCTTGGTAGGGGCAGGAGGAAACACCATATATTTT
TRBV5-1	TRBJ2-1	-	-	CASSLGSLGNEQFF	TGCGCCAGCAGCTTGGGGTCTTTAGGGAATGAGCAGTTCTTC
TRBV7-3	TRBJ2-1	-	TRBD1	CASSLTGGFHEQFF	TGTGCCAGCAGCTTGACAGGGGGCTTCCATGAGCAGTTCTTC